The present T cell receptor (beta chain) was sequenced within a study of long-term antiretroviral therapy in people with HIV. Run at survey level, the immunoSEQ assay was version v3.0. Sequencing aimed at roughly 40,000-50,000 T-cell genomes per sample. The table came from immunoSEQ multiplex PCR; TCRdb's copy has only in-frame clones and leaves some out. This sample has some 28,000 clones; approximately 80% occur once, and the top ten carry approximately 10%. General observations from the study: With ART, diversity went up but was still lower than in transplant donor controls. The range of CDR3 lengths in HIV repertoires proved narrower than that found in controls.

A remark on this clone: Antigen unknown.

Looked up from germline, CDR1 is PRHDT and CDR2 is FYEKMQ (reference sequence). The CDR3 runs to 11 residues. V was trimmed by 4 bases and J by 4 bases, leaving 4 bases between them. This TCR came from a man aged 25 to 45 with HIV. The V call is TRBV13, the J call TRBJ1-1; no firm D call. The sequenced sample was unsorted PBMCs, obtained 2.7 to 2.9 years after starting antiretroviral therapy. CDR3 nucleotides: TGTGCCAGCAGCTCCAGCACTGAAGCTTTCTTT. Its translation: CASSSSTEAFF. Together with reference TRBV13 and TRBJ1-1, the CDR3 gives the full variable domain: AAGVIQSPRHLIKEKRETATLKCYPIPRHDTVYWYQQGPGQDPQFLISFYEKMQSDKGSIPDRFSAQQFSDYHSELNMSSLELGDSALYFCASSSSTEAFFGQGTRLTVV.